The 32 T cell receptor beta chains below all came from one sample that was sequenced in a study of blood T cell repertoires in COVID-19. Assay used: immunoSEQ multiplex PCR; TCRdb lists only in-frame clones, some missing. The data show some 180,000 clones, less than 80% seen once. Sequencing input: PBMCs or T cells enriched from blood (not recorded which). The receptors shown here come from a woman in her 70s in a cohort exposed to, infected with or recovered from COVID-19 (not recorded which).

The gene calls are TRBV2 and TRBJ1-1, with a weak D call TRBD1 (5 bases). Trimming pared 6 bases from V and 5 bases from J, leaving 16 bases between. The CDR3 extends over 14 amino acids. In germline, CDR1 is SNHLY, CDR2 FYNNEI. CDR3 loop: CASRPLGGGTEAFF. The CDR3 DNA reads TGTGCCAGCAGGCCACTCGGGGGGGGGACTGAAGCTTTCTTT.

The sample holds a few counts of this clone. The chain carries TRBV6-5 and TRBJ2-2; D is perhaps TRBD2 (5 bases). V lost 9 bases to trimming and J lost 7 bases, with 21 bases between them. The CDR3 is made up of 15 amino acids. Germline CDR1 is MNHEY and CDR2 is SVGAGI. The CDR3 reads CASIRQAGWGGELFF. Here the CDR3 DNA reads TGTGCCAGTATACGGCAGGCGGGTTGGGGCGGGGAGCTGTTTTTT.

V gene TRBV7-2 combines with J gene TRBJ1-2; D uncertain. This CDR3 comprises 15 residues. V was cut by 1 base and J by 5 bases, with 14 bases left in between. Germline V gene data show CDR1 as SGHTA and CDR2 as FQGNSA. The CDR3 loop reads CASSLVRGGGYGYTF. The CDR3, as DNA: TGTGCCAGCAGCTTAGTTCGGGGTGGCGGGTATGGCTACACCTTC.

The V and J genes are TRBV4-1 and TRBJ2-1; a weak D match, TRBD1 (6 bases). Per germline, CDR1 MGHRA and CDR2 YSYEKL. The CDR3 is 16 amino acids. V shed 1 base and J shed 4 bases, with 14 bases lying between them. The CDR3 loop reads CASSQATGRGYNEQFF. The CDR3 region has the DNA TGCGCCAGCAGCCAAGCGACAGGCAGGGGTTACAATGAGCAGTTCTTC.

The rearrangement links TRBV11-2 to TRBJ2-3, with D uncertain. Trimming removed 1 base at V and 0 bases at J, with 8 bases between. Germline V gives CDR1 SGHAT, CDR2 FQNNGV. The CDR3 contains 15 residues. In nucleotides, the CDR3 is TGTGCCAGCAGCTTAGCCCCTACTAGCACAGATACGCAGTATTTT. As protein: CASSLAPTSTDTQYF. The full variable domain, with the rest looked up from reference TRBV11-2 and TRBJ2-3, is EAGVAQSPRYKIIEKRQSVAFWCNPISGHATLYWYQQILGQGPKLLIQFQNNGVVDDSQLPKDRFSAERLKGVDSTLKIQPAKLEDSAVYLCASSLAPTSTDTQYFGPGTRLTVL.

This chain uses TRBV19 with TRBJ2-1; TRBD2 matches 15 bases. Unmatched junction bases numbered 7, after V lost 1 base and J lost 3 bases. The CDR3 loop spans 19 amino acids. Germline V gene lookup returns CDR1 LNHDA and CDR2 SQIVND (reference sequence). CDR3 residues: CASSIGTSGRGFFYNEQFF. CDR3 DNA sequence: TGTGCCAGTAGTATAGGGACTAGCGGGAGGGGGTTCTTCTACAATGAGCAGTTCTTC.

The genes are TRBV5-1 and TRBJ1-4; 7 positions match TRBD1. The germline CDR1 and CDR2 sequences are SGHRS and YFSETQ. V was clipped by 5 bases and J by 4 bases; unmatched bases: 2. The CDR3 is 13 residues long. The CDR3 reads CASRTGINEKLFF. The CDR3 DNA follows: TGCGCCAGCAGGACAGGGATTAATGAAAAACTGTTTTTT.

The chain links TRBV7-9 to TRBJ2-2, with D perhaps matching TRBD1 (5 bases). This CDR3 region has 16 residues. Trimming stripped 5 bases from V and 0 bases from J, with 13 bases between. Germline CDR1 SEHNR, CDR2 FQNEAQ (reference sequence). The CDR3 DNA reads as TGTGCCAGCAGCCGCGCACAGGATCCGAACACCGGGGAGCTGTTTTTT. The encoded protein is CASSRAQDPNTGELFF.

J is TRBJ1-4 and V is TRBV6-1; D gene uncertain. Trimming took off 3 bases at V and 5 bases at J, with 10 bases between the two ends. Germline assignment: CDR1 MNHNS and CDR2 SASEGT. The CDR3 runs to 14 residues. The chain's CDR3 is CASSERRENEKLFF. CDR3 nucleotide sequence: TGTGCCAGCAGTGAGAGGAGGGAAAATGAAAAACTGTTTTTT.

This clone occurred many times. V usage is TRBV11-2 and J usage is TRBJ2-3, with D unclear. V lost 5 bases and J lost 3, with 6 bases in between. Germline lookup yields CDR1 SGHAT and CDR2 FQNNGV. There are 12 residues in the CDR3. CDR3 coding DNA: TGTGCCAGCAGCCTACCTACAGATACGCAGTATTTT. Residues: CASSLPTDTQYF.

The CDR3 is CASSSRRDGTGELFF. In nucleotides, the CDR3 is TGTGCCAGCAGCTCCCGGAGGGACGGGACCGGGGAGCTGTTTTTT. The V gene is TRBV27, the J gene TRBJ2-2; possibly TRBD2 for D (6 bases). CDR3 size: 15 residues. Trimming removed 6 bases from V and 5 bases from J, with 16 bases in between. From germline, CDR1 is MNHEY and CDR2 SMNVEV (reference sequence).

The chain recombines TRBV7-2 with TRBJ2-1; 7 bases align to TRBD1. Losses at the gene ends were 4 bases for V and 9 bases for J; bases not matched to a gene: 12. This CDR3 spans 15 amino acids. The germline gives CDR1 SGHTA, CDR2 FQGNSA. The CDR3 nucleotides read TGTGCCAGCAGCTCACAGGGGTTCGGGCAATCTGAGCAGTTCTTC. Its protein is CASSSQGFGQSEQFF.

The chain couples TRBV15 to TRBJ2-5, with D maybe TRBD2 (5 bases). The CDR3 totals 14 residues. The germline V and J ends were trimmed by 5 bases and 2 bases, with 12 bases remaining between them. CDR1 LNHNV and CDR2 YYDKDF come from the germline V gene (reference sequence). The CDR3 DNA reads as TGTGCCACCAGCGGGTCGGAGGAACAAGAGACCCAGTACTTC. The encoded protein is CATSGSEEQETQYF.

The rearrangement joins TRBV25-1 to TRBJ1-2, with D uncertain. This CDR3 is built from 11 residues. Germline CDR1 MGHDK, CDR2 SYGVNS. V was cut by 7 bases and J by 8 bases, with 11 bases left in between. DNA of the CDR3: TGTGCCAGCATTGGTCCGGGGGGCTACACCTTC. Its translation: CASIGPGGYTF.

The V gene is TRBV28, the J gene TRBJ1-2, with D possibly TRBD1 on 6 matching bases. Germline CDR1 MDHEN, CDR2 SYDVKM. The CDR3 sequence is 13 residues long. V lost 6 bases and J 2 bases, leaving 10 bases between the germline ends. The CDR3 sequence: CASRTTGNYGYTF. CDR3 nucleotide sequence: TGTGCCAGCAGGACGACAGGCAACTATGGCTACACCTTC.

The table lists this clone with a count of one. The V call is TRBV7-2, the J call TRBJ1-5; perhaps TRBD1 as D (6 bases). CDR1 is SGHTA and CDR2 is FQGNSA in the germline V gene. Trimming removed 1 base at V and 3 bases at J, with 13 bases between. There are 16 residues in the CDR3. The DNA for the CDR3 is TGTGCCAGCAGCTTAGTTTCCCAGGGGCTCAATCAGCCCCAGCATTTT. Protein: CASSLVSQGLNQPQHF.

The sample holds a few counts of this clone. This rearrangement joins TRBV10-3 to TRBJ2-3; 8 bases map to TRBD1. The CDR3 runs to 12 residues. V lost 10 bases to trimming and J lost 3 bases; unmatched junction nucleotides: 3. In germline, CDR1 is ENHRY, CDR2 SYGVKD. The CDR3 protein is CATRQGTDTQYF. CDR3 DNA: TGTGCCACGAGACAGGGGACAGATACGCAGTATTTT.

The chain combines TRBV7-2 with TRBJ2-3; 11 nucleotides agree with TRBD2. The CDR3 is 16 amino acids. The germline gives CDR1 SGHTA, CDR2 FQGNSA. J lost 1 base, V lost 2 bases, and 2 bases had no gene match. CDR3 DNA sequence: TGTGCCAGCAGCTTAAGTAGCGGGAGGGGCACAGATACGCAGTATTTT. Its protein is CASSLSSGRGTDTQYF.

A remark on this clone: Other DNA sequences in this sample translate to the same CDR3. The rearrangement joins TRBV7-9 to TRBJ1-2; D may be TRBD1 (5 bases). This CDR3 has 14 residues. Germline lookup yields CDR1 SEHNR and CDR2 FQNEAQ (reference sequence). The ends were cut back, 1 base at V and 4 bases at J, with 10 bases in the middle. The CDR3 nucleotides are TGTGCCAGCAGCTTAGGCCAGGGTGCCTATGGCTACACCTTC. It translates to CASSLGQGAYGYTF.

This clone was seen repeatedly, ten times or more. CDR3 protein: CASRLQHRGSYGYTF. The CDR3 coding sequence is TGTGCCAGCAGACTCCAACACAGGGGATCCTATGGCTACACCTTC. The rearrangement joins TRBV4-2 to TRBJ1-2; TRBD1 agrees at 7 bases. The V gene end was trimmed by 6 bases and the J gene end by 4 bases; junction bases not matched to a gene: 11. Germline CDR1 reads LGHNA; CDR2 reads YNFKEQ. The CDR3 is 15 amino acids.

The CDR3 reads CASSLEGAMESPLHF. CDR3 DNA sequence: TGTGCCAGCAGCTTAGAGGGGGCGATGGAGTCACCCCTCCACTTT. This rearrangement joins TRBV7-8 to TRBJ1-6; 7 bases map to TRBD1. This CDR3 spans 15 amino acids. V shed 1 base and J 10 bases; nucleotides not matched to a gene: 7. Germline assignment: CDR1 SGHVS and CDR2 FQNEAQ.

The J gene is TRBJ2-3, the V gene TRBV9; 7 bases are shared with TRBD2. Per germline, CDR1 SGDLS and CDR2 YYNGEE. V shed 3 bases, J shed 2 bases, and the junction held 6 bases outside the gene matches. CDR3 size: 15 residues. Here the CDR3 reads CASSGSGTDTDTQYF. The CDR3 DNA sequence: TGTGCCAGCAGCGGAAGCGGGACCGACACAGATACGCAGTATTTT. The entire variable domain, with the rest obtained from reference TRBV9 and TRBJ2-3, is as follows: DSGVTQTPKHLITATGQRVTLRCSPRSGDLSVYWYQQSLDQGLQFLIQYYNGEERAKGNILERFSAQQFPDLHSELNLSSLELGDSALYFCASSGSGTDTDTQYFGPGTRLTVL.

The chain combines TRBV2 with TRBJ1-5; 9 nucleotides align to TRBD1. V dropped 6 bases and J dropped 7; count of bases not matched to a gene: 7. Germline-derived CDR1 and CDR2 are SNHLY and FYNNEI. The length of the CDR3 is 14 residues. The CDR3 region has the DNA TGTGCCAGCAGCGAGGGACAGGGAGCCCAGCCCCAGCATTTT. It specifies CASSEGQGAQPQHF.

The V call is TRBV19, the J call TRBJ1-2; D is perhaps TRBD1 (5 bases). This CDR3 contains 13 residues. V dropped 5 bases and J dropped 6 bases, with 13 bases sitting between them. Germline V gene data show CDR1 as LNHDA and CDR2 as SQIVND (reference sequence). The CDR3 nucleotides are TGTGCCAGTAGTTCAGACAGCTTCGATGGCTACACCTTC. Protein sequence: CASSSDSFDGYTF. Using reference TRBV19 and TRBJ1-2 for the parts outside the CDR3, the full variable domain is DGGITQSPKYLFRKEGQNVTLSCEQNLNHDAMYWYRQDPGQGLRLIYYSQIVNDFQKGDIAEGYSVSREKKESFPLTVTSAQKNPTAFYLCASSSDSFDGYTFGSGTRLTVV.

The sample holds one count of this clone. The rearrangement uses TRBV15 and TRBJ1-3, with a possible D match to TRBD1 (6 bases). V lost 3 bases and J 4 bases, leaving 7 bases between the germline ends. The CDR3 runs 13 residues. CDR1 and CDR2 (germline): LNHNV, YYDKDF (reference sequence). As DNA, the CDR3 is TGTGCCACCAGCAGTCAGGGGGGAAACACCATATATTTT. The encoded protein is CATSSQGGNTIYF.

The chain has TRBV14 and TRBJ1-2, with TRBD1 as a possible D gene (6 bases). CDR3 size: 16 residues. V was trimmed by 0 bases and J by 6 bases, leaving 17 bases between them. Germline CDR1 and CDR2: SGHDN and FVKESK. CDR3 DNA sequence: TGTGCCAGCAGCCAAGAGAAACAGGGTCTGTCTCATGGCTACACCTTC. Translated: CASSQEKQGLSHGYTF. Drawing the rest from reference TRBV14 and TRBJ1-2, the complete variable domain is EAGVTQFPSHSVIEKGQTVTLRCDPISGHDNLYWYRRVMGKEIKFLLHFVKESKQDESGMPNNRFLAERTGGTYSTLKVQPAELEDSGVYFCASSQEKQGLSHGYTFGSGTRLTVV.

The DNA of the CDR3 is TGTGCCAGCAGTCTCCTTACAAACCACCAGCATTTT. This sequence encodes CASSLLTNHQHF. This rearrangement joins TRBV28 to TRBJ1-5; D not resolved. The germline CDR1 and CDR2 sequences are MDHEN and SYDVKM. The V gene lost 5 bases and the J gene lost 12 bases, with 14 bases spanning the gap. This CDR3 contains 12 residues.

This clone was counted between two and nine times. The V gene is TRBV18, the J gene TRBJ2-5, with 7 bases identical to TRBD1. The CDR3 consists of 16 residues. Germline-derived CDR1 and CDR2 are KGHSH and LQKENI. V was clipped by 3 bases and J by 4 bases; unmatched bases: 11. The CDR3 reads CASSPHPRQGGETQYF. In nucleotides, the CDR3 is TGTGCCAGCTCACCCCACCCCCGACAGGGCGGAGAGACCCAGTACTTC.

J is TRBJ2-1 and V is TRBV7-9; D gene uncertain. There are 14 residues in the CDR3. CDR1 SEHNR and CDR2 FQNEAQ come from the germline V gene (reference sequence). Trimming removed 3 bases at V and 0 bases at J, with 6 bases between. CDR3 coding DNA: TGTGCCAGCAGCTTCCTAGACTCCTACAATGAGCAGTTCTTC. Translating gives CASSFLDSYNEQFF.

The chain recombines TRBV7-9 with TRBJ2-2; 7 positions agree with TRBD1. CDR1 and CDR2 (germline): SEHNR, FQNEAQ (reference sequence). V dropped 5 bases and J dropped 4; count of bases not matched to a gene: 7. The CDR3 runs to 15 residues. The CDR3 is CASSARQGFTGELFF. Written as DNA, the CDR3 is TGTGCCAGCAGCGCCAGACAGGGCTTCACCGGGGAGCTGTTTTTT. The full variable domain, its missing parts supplied by reference TRBV7-9 and TRBJ2-2, is DTGVSQNPRHKITKRGQNVTFRCDPISEHNRLYWYRQTLGQGPEFLTYFQNEAQLEKSRLLSDRFSAERPKGSFSTLEIQRTEQGDSAMYLCASSARQGFTGELFFGEGSRLTVL.

This chain uses TRBV3-1 (or the pseudogene TRBV3-2) with TRBJ2-5, with 12 positions matching TRBD2. Trimming at V came to 4 bases and at J to 2 bases, leaving 5 bases not matched to a gene. The germline V gene encodes CDR1 LGHDT and CDR2 YNNKEL (reference sequence). This CDR3 spans 16 amino acids. The CDR3 loop reads CASSPWTSGDQETQYF. CDR3 nucleotide sequence: TGTGCCAGCAGCCCTTGGACTAGCGGGGATCAAGAGACCCAGTACTTC.

V and J are TRBV6-6 and TRBJ1-5; tentative D call: TRBD1 (5 bases). The V gene's germline CDR1 is MNHNY and CDR2 SVGAGI (reference sequence). V dropped 0 bases and J dropped 7 bases, with 10 bases sitting between them. This CDR3 is built from 14 residues. The CDR3 DNA reads as TGTGCCAGCAGTTACTCGGGGGGTGGGCAGCCCCAGCATTTT. Its protein product is CASSYSGGGQPQHF.